Listed below are T cell receptor beta chains from one sample, sequenced in a study of T cell changes during pregnancy in multiple sclerosis. The table came from immunoSEQ multiplex PCR; TCRdb's copy has only in-frame clones and leaves some out. The sample lists 40,000 or so clones, under 95% occurring once. The sample consisted of CD4+ T cells from peripheral blood mononuclear cells, taken in the third trimester of pregnancy. These receptors were collected from a female donor in good health, enrolled as a control in a pregnancy study. Each CDR3 is given with its conserved first and last residue. A D gene is named only where the DNA matches it firmly. A row's size may be missing; if present it is once, few, many or a size class.

TRBD1 - TRBJ1-2 TRBV9 CASSVSGTAYGYTF TGTGCCAGCAGCGTATCCGGGACAGCGTATGGCTACACCTTC
- - TRBJ2-7 TRBV2 CASSVGGTSNEQYF TGTGCCAGCAGTGTCGGAGGGACCTCCAACGAGCAGTACTTC
TRBD1 - TRBJ1-2 TRBV5-4 CASSEGTGPNYGYTF TGTGCCAGCAGCGAAGGGACAGGGCCTAACTATGGCTACACCTTC
- - TRBJ1-2 TRBV7-9 CASSYSGRTYGYTF TGTGCCAGCAGCTACTCCGGGAGGACTTATGGCTACACCTTC
TRBD2 once TRBJ2-5 TRBV15 CATSRPRRSGGAQGRETQYF TGTGCCACCAGCAGACCCCGCCGGAGCGGGGGGGCGCAGGGTAGAGAGACCCAGTACTTC
TRBD1 - TRBJ2-1 TRBV7-9 CASSTQQGYNEQFF TGTGCCAGCAGCACTCAACAGGGGTACAATGAGCAGTTCTTC
- once TRBJ2-5 TRBV23-1 CASSQGDSQETQYF TGCGCCAGCAGTCAAGGTGACAGCCAAGAGACCCAGTACTTC
TRBD2 - TRBJ2-1 TRBV7-2 CASSLVGTSGSHEQFF TGTGCCAGCAGCTTAGTAGGGACTAGCGGGAGCCATGAGCAGTTCTTC
- - TRBJ2-3 TRBV19 CASRGQRSSTDTQYF TGTGCCAGTAGGGGTCAGCGCAGTAGCACAGATACGCAGTATTTT
TRBD2 - TRBJ2-1 TRBV11-3 CASSSGTTNEQFF TGTGCCAGCAGCTCAGGGACTACCAATGAGCAGTTCTTC
TRBD1 - TRBJ1-1 TRBV6-6 CASSSTGPTEAFF TGTGCCAGCAGTTCGACAGGGCCCACTGAAGCTTTCTTT
- - TRBJ1-1 TRBV10-3 CAISEYQGNTEAFF TGTGCCATCAGTGAGTACCAGGGGAACACTGAAGCTTTCTTT
TRBD1 few TRBJ1-1 TRBV27 CASSLFGTGGTEAFF TGTGCCAGCAGTTTATTCGGGACAGGGGGCACTGAAGCTTTCTTT
- - TRBJ1-4 TRBV9 CASSVGGGGRWEKLFF TGTGCCAGCAGCGTAGGAGGGGGGGGGCGCTGGGAAAAACTGTTTTTT
- - TRBJ1-2 TRBV10-2 CASSDPPGNYGYTF TGCGCCAGCAGTGACCCCCCGGGTAACTATGGCTACACCTTC
- - TRBJ2-7 TRBV28 CASSSLLGVEDF TGTGCCAGCAGTTCATTACTCGGGGTGGAGGACTTC
TRBD1 - TRBJ2-5 TRBV15 CATSRVAPSQGVWETQYF TGTGCCACCAGCAGAGTTGCCCCCTCACAGGGGGTCTGGGAGACCCAGTACTTC
- - TRBJ1-4 TRBV7-9 CASIQEGRPGEKLFF TGTGCCAGCATACAAGAGGGTCGCCCCGGTGAAAAACTGTTTTTT
- - TRBJ2-7 TRBV5-1 CASRLGGSAYEQYF TGCGCCAGCCGCCTGGGCGGGTCCGCCTACGAGCAGTACTTC
- - TRBJ1-4 TRBV7-2 CASSLAAGTNEKLFF TGTGCCAGCAGTTTGGCGGCGGGGACTAATGAAAAACTGTTTTTT
TRBD2 - TRBJ2-1 TRBV6-4 CASGIDAGVGEQFF TGTGCCAGCGGGATTGATGCGGGAGTTGGTGAGCAGTTCTTC
- - TRBJ1-4 TRBV7-9 CASSRGNLNEKLFF TGTGCCAGCAGTCGGGGGAACCTTAATGAAAAACTGTTTTTT
- - TRBJ2-3 TRBV7-2 CASSPYLSTDTQYF TGTGCCAGCAGCCCCTATTTAAGCACAGATACGCAGTATTTT
- once TRBJ2-3 TRBV5-6 CASSGIRDTLRTDTQYF TGTGCCAGCAGCGGGATCCGGGACACGCTTCGCACAGATACGCAGTATTTT
- - TRBJ1-2 TRBV29-1 CSVSGSNYGYTF TGCAGCGTTTCGGGTTCGAACTATGGCTACACCTTC
- few TRBJ2-2 TRBV25-1 CASSDRPNTGELFF TGTGCCAGCAGTGACAGGCCTAACACCGGGGAGCTGTTTTTT
- once TRBJ1-2 TRBV5-1 CASSLDSGHNYGYTF TGCGCCAGCAGCTTGGATTCTGGACATAACTATGGCTACACCTTC
TRBD2 - TRBJ2-3 TRBV10-2 CAKAGGPRFTDTQYF TGCGCTAAAGCGGGGGGGCCTCGTTTCACAGATACGCAGTATTTT
- - TRBJ1-1 TRBV5-5 CASSPQGENTEAFF TGTGCCAGCAGCCCCCAAGGGGAGAACACTGAAGCTTTCTTT
TRBD1 - TRBJ1-2 TRBV5-6 CASSQGQGRVHGYTF TGTGCCAGCAGCCAGGGACAGGGAAGAGTCCATGGCTACACCTTC
- - TRBJ2-7 TRBV6-6 CASSPMRHEQYF TGTGCCAGCAGCCCCATGCGTCACGAGCAGTACTTC
- - TRBJ1-3 TRBV9 CASSVPDSSGNTIYF TGTGCCAGCAGCGTACCCGACAGTTCCGGAAACACCATATATTTT
- - TRBJ2-7 TRBV29-1 CSVVGGTYEQYF TGCAGCGTGGTGGGGGGAACCTACGAGCAGTACTTC
- - TRBJ1-4 TRBV5-6 CASSFRTAANEKLFF TGTGCCAGCAGCTTTCGGACAGCAGCTAATGAAAAACTGTTTTTT
- - TRBJ1-1 TRBV19 CASSQQGSGNTEAFF TGTGCCAGTTCACAACAGGGATCTGGGAACACTGAAGCTTTCTTT
- - TRBJ2-7 TRBV7-6 CASSLARGEQYF TGTGCCAGCAGCTTAGCGAGGGGGGAGCAGTACTTC
TRBD2 once TRBJ2-7 TRBV28 CASSLLTSGRAGSYEQYF TGTGCCAGCAGTTTATTGACTAGCGGGAGGGCCGGCTCCTACGAGCAGTACTTC
- once TRBJ2-7 TRBV9 CASSVEVGADYEQYF TGTGCCAGCAGCGTAGAGGTAGGGGCGGACTACGAGCAGTACTTC
TRBD1 - TRBJ2-3 TRBV2 CATSGDSDTQYF TGTGCCACCTCCGGGGACAGTGATACGCAGTATTTT
TRBD1 - TRBJ2-7 TRBV28 CASSLRGQGSYEQYF TGTGCCAGCAGTTTAAGAGGACAGGGGAGCTACGAGCAGTACTTC